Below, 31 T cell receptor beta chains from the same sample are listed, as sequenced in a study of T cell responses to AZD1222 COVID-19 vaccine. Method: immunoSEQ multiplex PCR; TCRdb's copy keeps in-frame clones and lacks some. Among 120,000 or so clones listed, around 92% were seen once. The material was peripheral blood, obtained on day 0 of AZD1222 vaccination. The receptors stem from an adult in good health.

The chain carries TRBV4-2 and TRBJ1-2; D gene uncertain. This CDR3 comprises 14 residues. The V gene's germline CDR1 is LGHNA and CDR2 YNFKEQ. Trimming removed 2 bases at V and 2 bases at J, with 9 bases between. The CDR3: CASSQPTQNYGYTF. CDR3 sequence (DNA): TGTGCCAGCAGCCAACCAACACAGAACTATGGCTACACCTTC.

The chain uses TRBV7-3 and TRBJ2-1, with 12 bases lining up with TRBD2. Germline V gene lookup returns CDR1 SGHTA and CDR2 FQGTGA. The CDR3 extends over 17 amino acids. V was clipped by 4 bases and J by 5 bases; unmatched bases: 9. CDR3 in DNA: TGTGCCAGCAGCTCTCGAAACCTAGCGGGAGGGAACAATGAGCAGTTCTTC. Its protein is CASSSRNLAGGNNEQFF.

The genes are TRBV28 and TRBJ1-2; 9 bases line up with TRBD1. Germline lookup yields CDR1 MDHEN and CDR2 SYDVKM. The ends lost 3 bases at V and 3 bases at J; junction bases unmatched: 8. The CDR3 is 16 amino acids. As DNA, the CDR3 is TGTGCCAGCAGTTTGCTCGGGACAGGGTCACACTATGGCTACACCTTC. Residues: CASSLLGTGSHYGYTF.

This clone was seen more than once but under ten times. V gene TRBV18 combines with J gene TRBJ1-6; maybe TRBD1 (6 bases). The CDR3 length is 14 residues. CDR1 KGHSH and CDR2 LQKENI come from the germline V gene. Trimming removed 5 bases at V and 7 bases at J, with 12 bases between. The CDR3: CASSSDSRNSPLHF. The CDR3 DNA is TGTGCCAGCTCATCGGACAGCAGAAATTCACCCCTCCACTTT.

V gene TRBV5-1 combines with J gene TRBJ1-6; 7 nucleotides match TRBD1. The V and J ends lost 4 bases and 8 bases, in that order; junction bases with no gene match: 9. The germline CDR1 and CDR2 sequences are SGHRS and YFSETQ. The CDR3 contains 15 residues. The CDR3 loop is CASSRAGGSDSPLHF. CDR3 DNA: TGCGCCAGCAGCCGCGCAGGGGGTTCGGATTCACCCCTCCACTTT.

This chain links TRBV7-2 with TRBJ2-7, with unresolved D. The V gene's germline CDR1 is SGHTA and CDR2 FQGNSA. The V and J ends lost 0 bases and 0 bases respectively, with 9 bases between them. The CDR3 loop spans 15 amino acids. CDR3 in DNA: TGTGCCAGCAGCTTAGCAGCAGCCCTCTCCTACGAGCAGTACTTC. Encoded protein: CASSLAAALSYEQYF.

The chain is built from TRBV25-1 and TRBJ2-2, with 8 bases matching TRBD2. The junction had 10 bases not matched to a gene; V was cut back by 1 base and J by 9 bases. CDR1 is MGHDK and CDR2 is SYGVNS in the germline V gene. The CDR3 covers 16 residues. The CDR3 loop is CASSEFGQRGTRELFF. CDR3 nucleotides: TGTGCCAGCAGTGAATTTGGTCAGCGGGGGACCCGGGAGCTGTTTTTT.

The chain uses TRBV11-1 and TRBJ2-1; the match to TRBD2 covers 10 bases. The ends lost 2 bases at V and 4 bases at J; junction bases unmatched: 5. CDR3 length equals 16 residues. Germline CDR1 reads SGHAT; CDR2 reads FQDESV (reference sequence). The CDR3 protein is CASSLPSGRGYNEQFF. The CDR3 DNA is TGTGCCAGCAGCTTACCTAGCGGGAGAGGATACAATGAGCAGTTCTTC.

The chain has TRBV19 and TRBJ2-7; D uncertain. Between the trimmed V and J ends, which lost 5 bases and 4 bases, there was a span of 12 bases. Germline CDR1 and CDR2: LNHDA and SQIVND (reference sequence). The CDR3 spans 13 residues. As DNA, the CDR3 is TGTGCCAGTAGTGTCGGGCCCTCTTACGAGCAGTACTTC. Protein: CASSVGPSYEQYF. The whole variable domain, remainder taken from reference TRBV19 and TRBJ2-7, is DGGITQSPKYLFRKEGQNVTLSCEQNLNHDAMYWYRQDPGQGLRLIYYSQIVNDFQKGDIAEGYSVSREKKESFPLTVTSAQKNPTAFYLCASSVGPSYEQYFGPGTRLTVT.

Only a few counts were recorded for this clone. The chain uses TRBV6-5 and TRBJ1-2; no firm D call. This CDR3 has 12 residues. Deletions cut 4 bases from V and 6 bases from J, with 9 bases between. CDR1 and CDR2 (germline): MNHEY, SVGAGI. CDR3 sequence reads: CASSSVVNGYTF. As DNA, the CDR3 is TGTGCCAGCAGTTCCGTCGTCAATGGCTACACCTTC.

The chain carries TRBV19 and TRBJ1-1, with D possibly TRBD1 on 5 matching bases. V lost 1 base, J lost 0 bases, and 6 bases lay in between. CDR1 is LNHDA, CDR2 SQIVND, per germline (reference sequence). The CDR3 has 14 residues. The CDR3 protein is CASSIVGVNTEAFF. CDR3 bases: TGTGCCAGTAGTATAGTAGGGGTGAACACTGAAGCTTTCTTT. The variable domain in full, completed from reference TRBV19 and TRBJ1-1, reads DGGITQSPKYLFRKEGQNVTLSCEQNLNHDAMYWYRQDPGQGLRLIYYSQIVNDFQKGDIAEGYSVSREKKESFPLTVTSAQKNPTAFYLCASSIVGVNTEAFFGQGTRLTVV.

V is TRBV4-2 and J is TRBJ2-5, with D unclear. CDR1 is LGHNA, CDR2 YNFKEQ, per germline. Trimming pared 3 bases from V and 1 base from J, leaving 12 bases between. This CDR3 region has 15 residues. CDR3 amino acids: CASSHNWQSQETQYF. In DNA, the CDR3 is TGTGCCAGCAGCCATAATTGGCAGTCCCAAGAGACCCAGTACTTC.

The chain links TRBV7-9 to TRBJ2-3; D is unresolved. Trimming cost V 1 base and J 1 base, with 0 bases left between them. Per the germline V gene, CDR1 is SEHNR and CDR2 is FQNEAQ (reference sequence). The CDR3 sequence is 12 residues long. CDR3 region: CASSLGTDTQYF. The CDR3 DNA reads TGTGCCAGCAGCTTAGGCACAGATACGCAGTATTTT.

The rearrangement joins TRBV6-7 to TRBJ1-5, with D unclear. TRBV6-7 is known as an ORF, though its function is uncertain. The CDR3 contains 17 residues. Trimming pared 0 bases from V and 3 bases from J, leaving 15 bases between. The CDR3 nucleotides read TGTGCCAGCAGTTACTCGAAAGTGTCCAGGCCCAATCAGCCCCAGCATTTT. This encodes CASSYSKVSRPNQPQHF.

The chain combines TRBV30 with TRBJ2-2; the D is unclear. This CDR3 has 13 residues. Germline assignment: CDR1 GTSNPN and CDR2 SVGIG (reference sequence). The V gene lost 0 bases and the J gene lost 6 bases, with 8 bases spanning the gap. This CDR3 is CAWSVLSSGELFF. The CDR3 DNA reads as TGTGCCTGGAGTGTATTATCCTCCGGGGAGCTGTTTTTT.

CDR3 in amino acids: CASSLQGLAKNIQYF. For the CDR3, the DNA is TGTGCCAGCAGTCTACAGGGGTTAGCCAAAAACATTCAGTACTTC. The J gene is TRBJ2-4, the V gene TRBV5-6, with 7 bases fitting TRBD1. The CDR3 is made up of 15 amino acids. J lost 0 bases, V lost 5 bases, and 5 bases had no gene match. In germline, CDR1 is SGHDT, CDR2 YYEEEE. Based on the CDR3 plus reference TRBV5-6 and TRBJ2-4, the full variable domain is DAGVTQSPTHLIKTRGQQVTLRCSPKSGHDTVSWYQQALGQGPQFIFQYYEEEERQRGNFPDRFSGHQFPNYSSELNVNALLLGDSALYLCASSLQGLAKNIQYFGAGTRLSVL.

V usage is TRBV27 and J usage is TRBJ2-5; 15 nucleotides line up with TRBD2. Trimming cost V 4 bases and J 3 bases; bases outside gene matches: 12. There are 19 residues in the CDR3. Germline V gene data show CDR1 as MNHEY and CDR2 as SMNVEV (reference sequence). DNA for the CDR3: TGTGCCAGCAGTTACCCGGGACTAGCGGGAGGAATTTGGGAAGAGACCCAGTACTTC. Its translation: CASSYPGLAGGIWEETQYF.

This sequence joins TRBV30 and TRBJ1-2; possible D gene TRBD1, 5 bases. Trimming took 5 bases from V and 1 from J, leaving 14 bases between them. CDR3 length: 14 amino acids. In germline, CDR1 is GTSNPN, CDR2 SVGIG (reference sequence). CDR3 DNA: TGTGCCTGGCGCCCGGGGGTTGGTAACTATGGCTACACCTTC. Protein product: CAWRPGVGNYGYTF.

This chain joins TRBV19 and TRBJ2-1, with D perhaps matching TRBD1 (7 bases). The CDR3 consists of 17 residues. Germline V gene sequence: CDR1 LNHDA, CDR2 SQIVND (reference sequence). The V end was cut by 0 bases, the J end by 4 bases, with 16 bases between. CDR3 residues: CASSIDLGRGAYNEQFF. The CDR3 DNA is TGTGCCAGTAGTATAGATCTGGGCAGGGGGGCGTACAATGAGCAGTTCTTC.

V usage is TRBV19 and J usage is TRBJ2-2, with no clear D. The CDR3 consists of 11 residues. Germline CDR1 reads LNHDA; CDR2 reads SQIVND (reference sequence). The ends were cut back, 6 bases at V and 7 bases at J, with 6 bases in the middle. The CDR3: CASSRIGELFF. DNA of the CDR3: TGTGCCAGTAGCCGTATCGGGGAGCTGTTTTTT.

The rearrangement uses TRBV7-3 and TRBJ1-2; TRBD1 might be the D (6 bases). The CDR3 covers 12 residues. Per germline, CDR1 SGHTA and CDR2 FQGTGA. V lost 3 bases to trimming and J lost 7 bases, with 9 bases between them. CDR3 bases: TGTGCCAGCAGCTTCCAGGGGACTGGCTACACCTTC. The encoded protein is CASSFQGTGYTF.

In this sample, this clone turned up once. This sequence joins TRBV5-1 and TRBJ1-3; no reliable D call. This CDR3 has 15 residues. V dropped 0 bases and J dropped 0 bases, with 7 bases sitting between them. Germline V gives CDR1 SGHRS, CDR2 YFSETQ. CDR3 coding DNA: TGCGCCAGCAGCTTGGAAGGACCCTCTGGAAACACCATATATTTT. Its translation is CASSLEGPSGNTIYF.

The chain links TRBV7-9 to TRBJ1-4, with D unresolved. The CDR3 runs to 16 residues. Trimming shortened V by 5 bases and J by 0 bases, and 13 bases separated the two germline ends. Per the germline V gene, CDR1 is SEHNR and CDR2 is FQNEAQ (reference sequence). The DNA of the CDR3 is TGTGCCAGCAGCGTCTTCACTGGTGCAACTAATGAAAAACTGTTTTTT. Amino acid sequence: CASSVFTGATNEKLFF.

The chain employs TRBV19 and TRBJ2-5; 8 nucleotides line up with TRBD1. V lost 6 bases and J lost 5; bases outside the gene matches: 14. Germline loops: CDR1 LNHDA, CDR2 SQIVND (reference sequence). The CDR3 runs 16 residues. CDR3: CASSLGRTGPSETQYF. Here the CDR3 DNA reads TGTGCCAGTAGCCTAGGGAGGACAGGGCCCTCGGAGACCCAGTACTTC.

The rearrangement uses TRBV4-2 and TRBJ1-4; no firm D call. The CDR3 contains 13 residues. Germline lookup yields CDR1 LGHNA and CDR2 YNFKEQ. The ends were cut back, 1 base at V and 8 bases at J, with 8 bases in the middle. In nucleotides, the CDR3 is TGTGCCAGCAGCCAAGGGTTTTTGGAAAAACTGTTTTTT. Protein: CASSQGFLEKLFF.

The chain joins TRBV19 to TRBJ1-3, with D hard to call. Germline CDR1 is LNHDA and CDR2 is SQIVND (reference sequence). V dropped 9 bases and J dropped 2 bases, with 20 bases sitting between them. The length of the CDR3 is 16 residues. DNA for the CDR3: TGTGCCAGCGTATCATTAAGGGAATTCGCTGGAAACACCATATATTTT. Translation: CASVSLREFAGNTIYF.

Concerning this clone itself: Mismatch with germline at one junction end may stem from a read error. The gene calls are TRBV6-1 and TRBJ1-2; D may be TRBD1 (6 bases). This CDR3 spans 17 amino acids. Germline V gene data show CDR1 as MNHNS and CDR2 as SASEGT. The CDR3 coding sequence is TGTGCCAGCAGCGAAGTATCCGCGGGCAGGGGACTCTATGGCTACACCTTC. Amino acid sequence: CASSEVSAGRGLYGYTF.

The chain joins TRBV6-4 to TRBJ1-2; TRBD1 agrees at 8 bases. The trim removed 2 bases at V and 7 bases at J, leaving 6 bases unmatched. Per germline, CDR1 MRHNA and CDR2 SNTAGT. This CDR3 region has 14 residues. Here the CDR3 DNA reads TGTGCCAGCAGTGACCAGGGGGCGGTTGGTGGCTACACCTTC. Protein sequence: CASSDQGAVGGYTF.

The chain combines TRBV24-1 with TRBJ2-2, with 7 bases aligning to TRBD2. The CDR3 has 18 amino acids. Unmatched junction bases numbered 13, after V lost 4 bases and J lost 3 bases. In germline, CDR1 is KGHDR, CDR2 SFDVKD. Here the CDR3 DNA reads TGTGCCACCAGTGACGCTAGCGGATCAGCAGGCGACACCGGGGAGCTGTTTTTT. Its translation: CATSDASGSAGDTGELFF.

The CDR3 is CASSPFEGIYGYTF. The CDR3, as DNA: TGCGCCAGCAGCCCCTTCGAGGGGATCTATGGCTACACCTTC. This chain links TRBV4-1 with TRBJ1-2, with a possible D match to TRBD1 (5 bases). Trimming cost V 4 bases and J 4 bases, with 13 bases left between them. The CDR3 consists of 14 residues. Germline CDR1 MGHRA, CDR2 YSYEKL.

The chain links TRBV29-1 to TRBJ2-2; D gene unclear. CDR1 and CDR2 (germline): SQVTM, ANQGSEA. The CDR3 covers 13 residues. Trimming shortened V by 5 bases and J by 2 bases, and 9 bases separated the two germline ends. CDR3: CSVRQRNTGELFF. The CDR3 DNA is TGCAGCGTTAGGCAGAGAAACACCGGGGAGCTGTTTTTT.